Each of the 10 T cell receptor beta chains below was sequenced from the same sample in a study of T-cell reconstitution after alpha-beta-depleted transplantation in children (dated by TCRdb to between 2015 and 2016). Library generation was performed with PCR. Instrument used: Illumina HiSeq 2500. TCR libraries were prepared with molecular barcoding, using unique molecular identifiers to normalize TCRbeta repertoire quantification. TCRdb itself trimmed the public reads at Q25 with fastp, ran MiXCR and retained productive beta chains. Identical CDR3 protein sequences are pooled into one entry, listed with their most common genes and DNA. The sample yields 600,000 to 700,000 distinct CDR3 sequences; over 15% were counted once. The ten largest clones represent over 0.95% of the sample. The sample was PBMCs from the stem cell graft donor, taken from the stem cell graft. Every receptor here comes from a human donor who donated a stem cell graft to a child with acute myeloid leukemia.

The sample holds a few counts of this clonotype. The gene calls are TRBV20-1 and TRBJ2-3; D is perhaps TRBD1 (6 bases). The germline V gene encodes CDR1 DFQATT and CDR2 SNEGSKA (reference sequence). With 5 bases removed from V and 1 base from J, the gap between germline ends came to 19 bases. The CDR3 spans 16 residues. This chain's CDR3 is CSALPPRGVGTDTQYF. DNA of the CDR3: TGCAGTGCTCTCCCCCCCAGGGGAGTGGGCACAGATACGCAGTATTTT.

The chain employs TRBV6-5 and TRBJ2-1; no definite D call. The CDR3 has 17 amino acids. V was clipped by 0 bases and J by 5 bases, with 17 bases between them. Per the germline V gene, CDR1 is MNHEY and CDR2 is SVGAGI. The CDR3 here is CASSYSSQEGLDNEQFF. For the CDR3, the DNA is TGTGCCAGCAGTTACTCCTCCCAGGAAGGGCTGGACAATGAGCAGTTCTTC.

In this sample, this clonotype turned up a few times. The CDR3 DNA reads TGTGCCTGGAGTGGGTGGGGGCGCTCGGTGGATACGCAGTATTTT. Encoded protein: CAWSGWGRSVDTQYF. The V call is TRBV30, the J call TRBJ2-3; weak D call: TRBD1 (6 bases). The CDR3 covers 15 residues. Per the germline V gene, CDR1 is GTSNPN and CDR2 is SVGIG (reference sequence). V was clipped by 1 base and J by 6 bases, with 17 bases between them.

This clonotype was found a few times. The chain joins TRBV6-2 or TRBV6-3 to TRBJ1-4, with D possibly TRBD1 on 5 matching bases. Trimming removed 0 bases from V and 7 bases from J, with 27 bases in between. Germline assignment: CDR1 MNHEY and CDR2 SVGEGT. CDR3 length: 20 residues. This CDR3 is CASSYSRQGRGGRLGEKLFF. The CDR3 DNA reads as TGTGCCAGCAGTTACTCGAGGCAGGGTAGGGGCGGCCGGTTAGGTGAAAAACTGTTTTTT.

This clonotype was found many times. This chain links TRBV12-3 or TRBV12-4 with TRBJ1-1, with TRBD1 as a possible D gene (5 bases). Between the trimmed V and J ends, which lost 6 bases and 0 bases, there was a span of 8 bases. This CDR3 comprises 13 residues. CDR3 region: CASRTTVNTEAFF. Written as DNA, the CDR3 is TGTGCCAGCAGGACGACAGTGAACACTGAAGCTTTCTTT.

This clonotype was detected many times. The chain employs TRBV20-1 and TRBJ2-2; D uncertain. Germline CDR1 reads DFQATT; CDR2 reads SNEGSKA (reference sequence). The CDR3 is 14 amino acids. The V end was cut by 0 bases, the J end by 2 bases, with 7 bases between. As DNA, the CDR3 is TGCAGTGCTAGAGATCCGCTTAACACCGGGGAGCTGTTTTTT. Translated: CSARDPLNTGELFF.

This clonotype was seen ten or more times. The chain couples TRBV20-1 to TRBJ2-1; 7 bases map to TRBD2. The CDR3 is 17 residues long. The V segment lost 1 base and the J segment 3 bases; nucleotides outside the gene matches: 12. Germline V gives CDR1 DFQATT, CDR2 SNEGSKA (reference sequence). The chain's CDR3 is CSARGYGGAGDYNEQFF. Written as DNA, the CDR3 is TGCAGTGCTAGAGGCTATGGAGGGGCGGGGGACTACAATGAGCAGTTCTTC.

The chain recombines TRBV11-1 with TRBJ2-1; D may match TRBD1 or TRBD2 (5 bases each). Germline CDR1 SGHAT, CDR2 FQDESV (reference sequence). The ends were cut back, 6 bases at V and 4 bases at J, with 16 bases in the middle. The CDR3 runs to 15 residues. The chain's CDR3 is CASSPGAASYNEQFF. The DNA for the CDR3 is TGTGCCAGCAGTCCCGGGGCAGCATCTTACAATGAGCAGTTCTTC.

This clonotype has a count of ten or more. The V gene is TRBV7-2, the J gene TRBJ1-4; unclear D gene. V dropped 1 base and J dropped 8 bases, with 11 bases sitting between them. CDR1 is SGHTA, CDR2 FQGNSA, per germline. This CDR3 spans 14 amino acids. The CDR3 DNA reads TGTGCCAGCAGCTTAGGAGGGAGAATCGAAAAACTGTTTTTT. Its translation is CASSLGGRIEKLFF.

This clonotype appeared a few times. The chain combines TRBV27 with TRBJ2-7; possible D gene TRBD1, 6 bases. Trimming shortened V by 3 bases and J by 0 bases, and 12 bases separated the two germline ends. Germline CDR1 is MNHEY and CDR2 is SMNVEV (reference sequence). The length of the CDR3 is 15 residues. The DNA for the CDR3 is TGTGCCAGCAGTTTCCGGACAGCCCTCTCCTACGAGCAGTACTTC. Its protein product is CASSFRTALSYEQYF.